A single sample gave rise to the 17 T cell receptor beta chains below, sequenced in a study of blood T cell repertoires in COVID-19. Using immunoSEQ multiplex PCR, the repertoire was profiled, and TCRdb retains in-frame clones only, with some absent. Among around 700,000 clones listed, about 90% were seen once. Input material: peripheral blood. Every receptor here comes from a woman younger than 35 with acute or convalescent COVID-19.

This chain joins TRBV6-5 and TRBJ1-2, with a weak D call TRBD1 (6 bases). The V end was cut by 7 bases, the J end by 4 bases, with 10 bases between. CDR3 length equals 12 residues. Germline V CDR1 and CDR2: MNHEY, SVGAGI. The CDR3 DNA follows: TGTGCCAGCACCGCAGGGGCCTATGGCTACACCTTC. Its protein product is CASTAGAYGYTF.

This clone was observed a single time. CDR3 nucleotide sequence: TGCGCCAGCAGCTTGGACGGGGGGTACCCATACGAGCAGTACTTC. It yields the protein CASSLDGGYPYEQYF. The chain combines TRBV5-1 with TRBJ2-7; 7 bases agree with TRBD2. CDR3 length: 15 amino acids. The germline V gene has CDR1 SGHRS and CDR2 YFSETQ. With V trimmed by 0 bases and J by 4 bases, 7 bases remained unmatched.

The chain is built from TRBV24-1 and TRBJ1-5, with 11 bases matching TRBD1. CDR1 and CDR2 (germline): KGHDR, SFDVKD. The CDR3 consists of 16 residues. Trimming removed 3 bases from V and 5 bases from J; junction bases left unmatched: 5. This chain's CDR3 is CATSDGQGAFYQPQHF. CDR3 bases: TGTGCCACCAGTGATGGACAGGGGGCTTTTTATCAGCCCCAGCATTTT.

This chain joins TRBV2 and TRBJ2-1, with TRBD1 identical over 8 bases. Germline loops: CDR1 SNHLY, CDR2 FYNNEI. The V segment lost 6 bases and the J segment 3 bases; nucleotides outside the gene matches: 4. CDR3 size: 14 residues. CDR3 sequence (DNA): TGTGCCAGCAGGGACAGGGTAGGCTACAATGAGCAGTTCTTC. The encoded protein is CASRDRVGYNEQFF.

The CDR3 spells CASSQPGRLVYNQPQHF. The CDR3 nucleotides read TGCGCCAGCAGTCAACCCGGCAGGTTGGTATACAATCAGCCCCAGCATTTT. This chain uses TRBV23-1 with TRBJ1-5; no firm D call. TRBV23-1 qualifies as an ORF whose function is uncertain. V lost 2 bases and J 3 bases, leaving 17 bases between the germline ends. CDR3 size: 17 residues.

This rearrangement joins TRBV4-1 to TRBJ2-7; no clear D gene. From germline, CDR1 is MGHRA and CDR2 YSYEKL. Trimming cost V 0 bases and J 2 bases, with 14 bases left between them. CDR3 length: 16 amino acids. The CDR3: CASSQEDAADPYEQYF. Here the CDR3 DNA reads TGCGCCAGCAGCCAAGAAGACGCGGCCGACCCCTACGAGCAGTACTTC.

This rearrangement joins TRBV6-5 to TRBJ1-2, with TRBD1 identical over 8 bases. The CDR3 consists of 14 residues. The germline CDR1 and CDR2 sequences are MNHEY and SVGAGI. J gave up 4 bases and V 6 bases, and 7 bases lay outside the gene matches. Here the CDR3 DNA reads TGTGCCAGCAGGGCCCCCGACAGGGGCTATGGCTACACCTTC. The encoded protein is CASRAPDRGYGYTF.

The chain employs TRBV15 and TRBJ1-6; 8 bases line up with TRBD1. The trim removed 1 base at V and 8 bases at J, leaving 1 base unmatched. CDR3 size: 14 residues. Germline CDR1 reads LNHNV; CDR2 reads YYDKDF (reference sequence). The CDR3 DNA is TGTGCCACCAGCAGAGGGACAGGGCATTCACCCCTCCACTTT. Translation: CATSRGTGHSPLHF.

The V and J genes are TRBV4-1 and TRBJ2-3; TRBD2 aligns across 7 bases. V trimming: 2 bases; J trimming: 0 bases; junction bases outside the gene matches: 8. Looked up from germline, CDR1 is MGHRA and CDR2 is YSYEKL. The length of the CDR3 is 17 residues. CDR3 DNA sequence: TGCGCCAGCAGCCAAAAAGGACTAGGTGGGAGCACAGATACGCAGTATTTT. This codes for CASSQKGLGGSTDTQYF.

The J gene is TRBJ1-5, the V gene TRBV30; 7 bases are a match to TRBD1. Germline V gene data show CDR1 as GTSNPN and CDR2 as SVGIG (reference sequence). The CDR3 is 14 amino acids. The V gene end was trimmed by 1 base and the J gene end by 6 bases; junction bases not matched to a gene: 6. CDR3 coding DNA: TGTGCCTGGAGTGCAGGGGGTTCGGGTCAGCCCCAGCATTTT. Translation gives CAWSAGGSGQPQHF.

This clone was recorded a few times. The V and J genes are TRBV6-5 and TRBJ1-2; TRBD1 matches 7 bases. The V gene end was trimmed by 6 bases and the J gene end by 7 bases; junction bases not matched to a gene: 14. This CDR3 comprises 15 residues. CDR1 and CDR2 from the germline V gene are MNHEY and SVGAGI. CDR3 sequence reads: CASSVRSQGVGGYTF. The CDR3 nucleotides are TGTGCCAGCAGCGTTCGATCCCAGGGGGTAGGTGGCTACACCTTC.

V is TRBV4-3 and J is TRBJ1-2; D is unclear. Germline lookup yields CDR1 LGHNA and CDR2 YSLEER. With 2 bases removed from V and 5 bases from J, the gap between germline ends came to 15 bases. This CDR3 comprises 15 residues. This CDR3 is CASSQTRGIPYGYTF. The CDR3 nucleotides read TGCGCCAGCAGCCAAACTAGAGGGATACCTTATGGCTACACCTTC.

The chain couples TRBV6-2 or TRBV6-3 to TRBJ2-1; TRBD1 aligns across 7 bases. Germline V lookup: CDR1 MNHEY, CDR2 SVGEGT. The CDR3 covers 14 residues. With V trimmed by 3 bases and J by 7 bases, 6 bases remained unmatched. CDR3 amino acids: CASSYWQGQNEQFF. DNA for the CDR3: TGTGCCAGCAGTTATTGGCAGGGACAGAATGAGCAGTTCTTC.

The CDR3 coding sequence is TGTGCCAGCAGCTTTACAGACAGTACACTGTTTTTT. Protein product: CASSFTDSTLFF. The chain couples TRBV7-8 to TRBJ1-4; a possible D gene is TRBD1 (5 bases). Germline V gene data show CDR1 as SGHVS and CDR2 as FQNEAQ. The CDR3 has 12 residues. Deletions cut 3 bases from V and 13 bases from J, with 12 bases between.

This clone was detected only a few times. Within the sample, other DNA sequences also encode this same CDR3. The chain links TRBV4-1 to TRBJ1-5, with 7 bases fitting TRBD1. This CDR3 has 15 amino acids. Trimming cost V 2 bases and J 1 base; bases outside gene matches: 2. CDR1 and CDR2 (germline): MGHRA, YSYEKL. CDR3 DNA sequence: TGCGCCAGCAGCCAATTACAGGGGAGCAATCAGCCCCAGCATTTT. It yields the protein CASSQLQGSNQPQHF.

V gene TRBV7-2 combines with J gene TRBJ1-4; no firm D call. CDR3 length equals 15 residues. V lost 1 base and J lost 0, with 6 bases in between. Per germline, CDR1 SGHTA and CDR2 FQGNSA. The CDR3 nucleotides read TGTGCCAGCAGCTTAGTGGCAGCAACTAATGAAAAACTGTTTTTT. Its translation is CASSLVAATNEKLFF.

The chain joins TRBV5-1 to TRBJ2-7; a weak D match, TRBD1 (5 bases). The CDR3 extends over 12 amino acids. V was shortened by 7 bases and J by 0 bases, with 8 bases between the two germline ends. CDR1 and CDR2 from the germline V gene are SGHRS and YFSETQ. CDR3 in amino acids: CASADSSYEQYF. The CDR3 coding sequence is TGCGCCAGCGCCGACAGCTCCTACGAGCAGTACTTC.